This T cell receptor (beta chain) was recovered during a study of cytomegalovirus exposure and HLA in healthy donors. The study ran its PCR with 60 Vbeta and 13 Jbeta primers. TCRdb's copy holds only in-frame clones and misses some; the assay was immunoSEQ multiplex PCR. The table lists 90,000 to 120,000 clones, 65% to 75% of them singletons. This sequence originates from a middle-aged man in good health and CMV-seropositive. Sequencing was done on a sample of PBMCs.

The CDR3 nucleotides are TGTGCCAGCATTCGGCGGCCCGGCTCCTACAATGAGCAGTTCTTC. This sequence encodes CASIRRPGSYNEQFF. This chain connects TRBV28 to TRBJ2-1; D is ambiguous. This CDR3 spans 15 amino acids. The germline V gene encodes CDR1 MDHEN and CDR2 SYDVKM. Deletions cut 7 bases from V and 0 bases from J, with 13 bases between.